These T cell receptor beta chains were read from a single sample in a study of cytomegalovirus exposure and HLA in healthy donors. Assay used: immunoSEQ multiplex PCR; TCRdb lists only in-frame clones, some missing. The sample has 200,000 or so clones, approximately 88% seen once; the top ten hold approximately 7%. Sequences were obtained from PBMCs. The receptors were gathered from a man aged 18 to 35 in good health and CMV-seropositive. The CDR3 runs from the conserved cysteine through the conserved F or W.

>TRBJ2-6|TRBV6-4
CASSEDNSGANVLTF
>TRBJ2-7|TRBV5-5
CASSLLTGGRYEQYF
>TRBJ2-3|TRBV7-3
CASSSLVWLAGEDTQYF
>TRBJ2-7|TRBV11-2
CASSRTGLYEQYF
>TRBJ2-7|TRBV9
CASSVGGLAGDHEQYF
>TRBJ2-5|TRBV27
CASRVSANRGQETQYF
>TRBJ1-5|TRBV2
CASSEALETGGKSQHF
>TRBJ1-2|TRBV4-2
CASSQETGGLYGYTF
>TRBJ2-3|TRBV11-2
CASSFTGLAGDLADTQYF
>TRBJ2-2|TRBV9
CASSSKDRGSTGELFF
>TRBJ2-7|TRBV5-1
CASTGQTYEQYF
>TRBJ2-7|TRBV25-1
CASSDSIGGLEQYF
>TRBJ2-1|TRBV5-6
CASSLGVRPFF
>TRBJ2-7|TRBV6-5
CASSYGAGGDEQYF
>TRBJ2-7|TRBV27
CASSLSGGPGLAGGPGYEQYF
>TRBJ2-3|TRBV5-1
CASSLGLAGTDTQYF
>TRBJ2-7|TRBV19
CASSILREPYEQYF
>TRBJ2-1|TRBV5-4
CASSLTGGVSYNEQFF
>TRBJ2-7|TRBV10-3
CAISSSGRVGEQYF
>TRBJ2-7|TRBV11-2
CASSLGHSYEQYF
>TRBJ1-1|TRBV28
CASSYQGFDTEAFF
>TRBJ2-7|TRBV7-4
CASSLGGPSGRRYEQYF
>TRBJ2-2|TRBV27
CASGREGALYVGSNTGELFF
>TRBJ1-2|TRBV13
CASSLGGEGYTF
>TRBJ2-2|TRBV28
CASSPLAGGSGELFF
>TRBJ1-1|TRBV7-3
CASRPRGGNTEAFF
>TRBJ2-7|TRBV16
CASSPPGGRRGSYEQYF
>TRBJ2-7|TRBV4-3
CASSQGAIAGREQYF
>TRBJ2-1|TRBV4-1
CASHGTSGYNEQFF
>TRBJ2-7|TRBV10-1
CASPNGMLPPF
>TRBJ2-1|TRBV27
CASTSDRYNEQFF
>TRBJ2-7|TRBV7-8
CASSLPGQGYEQYF
>TRBJ2-7|TRBV29-1
CSVVRVDRGYEQYF
>TRBJ2-3|TRBV6-6
CASSYSTRLPDTQYF
>TRBJ1-5|TRBV9
CASSVGTGGQPQHF
>TRBJ2-5|TRBV28
CASRGAGADQETQYF
>TRBJ2-1|TRBV2
CASSGRLADNEQFF
>TRBJ1-5|TRBV2
CASSAQGGGPQHF
>TRBJ2-7|TRBV30
CAWSVVAGTYEQYF
>TRBJ2-7|TRBV7-8
CASSLARGGEQYF
>TRBJ2-7|TRBV2
CASRHDSSYEQYF
>TRBJ1-1|TRBV28
CASSFRWTVDAFF
>TRBJ1-2|TRBV11-2
CASSFGRAGGYTF
>TRBJ2-4|TRBV29-1
CSASDRGLAKNIQYF
>TRBJ2-4|TRBV5-6
CASSPRTSQVGKNIQYF
>TRBJ1-4|TRBV5-1
CASSLEGTATNEKLFF
>TRBJ1-2|TRBV5-1
CASSGGVTNYGYTF
>TRBJ1-3|TRBV28
CASTGVGNTIYF
>TRBJ2-7|TRBV11-3
CASSLWSGSSYEQYF
>TRBJ1-2|TRBV29-1
CSATGTTNYGYTF
>TRBJ2-7|TRBV19
CASTWRATSSYEQYF
>TRBJ1-2|TRBV5-5
CASSPGTGYGYTF
>TRBJ1-2|TRBV9
CASSDRVYGYTF